The T cell receptor beta chain under discussion was sequenced for a study of cytomegalovirus exposure and HLA in healthy donors. General study findings and limits: Rarity marked most TCR sequences, yet some public TCRs occurred in many donors.

This clone has a single count. The antigen remains unidentified. The primer mix had 60 Vbeta and 13 Jbeta primers. The protocol was immunoSEQ multiplex PCR, while the TCRdb copy is restricted to in-frame clones and leaves out a portion. This sample carries 65,000 to 100,000 clones, about 80% of them seen once, and the ten largest clones take about 6%. CDR3 length equals 14 residues. Per germline, CDR1 MNHEY and CDR2 SVGAGI. Trimming left V 5 bases short and J 1 base short, with 11 bases between. The J gene is TRBJ2-5, the V gene TRBV6-5; D is unclear. The TCR was taken from a female donor in good health and CMV-seronegative. The sequencing input was PBMCs. The CDR3: CASSHRQAQETQYF. Here the CDR3 DNA reads TGTGCCAGCAGTCATCGGCAGGCCCAAGAGACCCAGTACTTC.